The 25 T cell receptor beta chains below all came from one sample that was sequenced in a study of post-analysis software for immune sequencing data. Antigen specificity for these receptors is unknown. The study, taken as a whole, reports: Controls showed lower frequencies than patients for a few TRBV segments, and TRBV5-6, TRBV5-1 and TRBV20-1 were among these.

Each TCR beta cDNA library carried unique molecular identifiers. TCRdb redid the calling of the PCR reads with MiXCR, one entry per CDR3 protein. This repertoire shows roughly 730,000 distinct CDR3 sequences, 25% to 30% found once; its top ten account for approximately 0.55%. Sequencing was carried out using blood. The source of these receptors is a girl aged 5 to 17 with multiple sclerosis.

This clonotype was seen a handful of times. The rearrangement joins TRBV20-1 to TRBJ1-1; D is unresolved. The CDR3 covers 11 residues. The germline V gene has CDR1 DFQATT and CDR2 SNEGSKA (reference sequence). V gave up 5 bases and J gave up 5 bases, with 9 bases separating them. The CDR3 DNA reads as TGCAGTGCTGCCCGTGGGACTGAAGCTTTCTTT. Its translation: CSAARGTEAFF.

Note on this clonotype: Likely a read error: the CDR3 ends without its conserved phenylalanine or tryptophan. The V call is TRBV9, the J call TRBJ1-4; TRBD1 is a possible D gene (5 bases). Germline V gene sequence: CDR1 SGDLS, CDR2 YYNGEE. With 4 bases removed from V and 4 bases from J, the gap between germline ends came to 11 bases. There are 14 residues in the CDR3. As DNA, the CDR3 is TGTGCCAGCAGCACGACAGCGCTTAATGAAAAACTGTTTTTG. Translated: CASSTTALNEKLFL.

This clonotype was picked up a small number of times. The chain links TRBV20-1 to TRBJ2-5; 7 bases are a match to TRBD2. The germline CDR1 and CDR2 sequences are DFQATT and SNEGSKA (reference sequence). The CDR3 has 15 amino acids. V was pared by 6 bases and J by 3 bases, with 13 bases of the junction left unmatched. The CDR3 DNA follows: TGCAGTGCCCGACCCCAACTAGCGCGGAAAGAGACCCAGTACTTC. Its protein product is CSARPQLARKETQYF.

The chain couples TRBV20-1 to TRBJ2-5; a possible D gene is TRBD1 (6 bases). The CDR3 has 14 amino acids. With 2 bases removed from V and 1 base from J, the gap between germline ends came to 11 bases. Germline loops: CDR1 DFQATT, CDR2 SNEGSKA (reference sequence). As DNA, the CDR3 is TGCAGTGCTAGAACGGGGACACCCCAAGAGACCCAGTACTTC. Protein sequence: CSARTGTPQETQYF.

Many counts were recorded for this clonotype. The chain uses TRBV7-2 and TRBJ2-7, with 7 positions matching TRBD1. The V and J ends lost 3 bases and 3 bases, in that order; junction bases with no gene match: 5. CDR1 and CDR2 from the germline V gene are SGHTA and FQGNSA. The CDR3 runs 14 residues. In DNA, the CDR3 is TGTGCCAGCAGCTTGGAAGGGGGCGTCTACGAGCAGTACTTC. Amino acids: CASSLEGGVYEQYF.

CDR3 residues: CASKLSWTSVRNEQFF. DNA of the CDR3: TGTGCCAGCAAGCTTAGTTGGACTAGCGTTCGCAATGAGCAGTTCTTC. The chain couples TRBV7-2 to TRBJ2-1, with TRBD2 identical over 9 bases. J gave up 6 bases and V 7 bases, and 13 bases lay outside the gene matches. The CDR3 sequence is 16 residues long. The V gene's germline CDR1 is SGHTA and CDR2 FQGNSA.

The gene calls are TRBV6-1 and TRBJ2-6; unclear D gene. CDR1 is MNHNS and CDR2 is SASEGT in the germline V gene. V was trimmed by 2 bases and J by 0 bases, leaving 8 bases between them. This CDR3 contains 16 residues. The CDR3 DNA reads TGTGCCAGCAGTGAATGGTTTGACTCTGGGGCCAACGTCCTGACTTTC. Amino acid sequence: CASSEWFDSGANVLTF.

The gene calls are TRBV11-2 and TRBJ2-5, with D tentatively TRBD2 (5 bases). This CDR3 spans 16 amino acids. Germline CDR1 SGHAT, CDR2 FQNNGV. Between the trimmed V and J ends, which lost 0 bases and 9 bases, there was a span of 20 bases. CDR3 amino acids: CASSLDPLGGLEAQYF. The CDR3 nucleotides are TGTGCCAGCAGCTTAGATCCTCTGGGCGGGCTTGAGGCCCAGTACTTC.

This clonotype has only a few counts. V usage is TRBV10-3 and J usage is TRBJ2-1; no reliable D call. The V gene lost 5 bases and the J gene lost 8 bases, with 10 bases spanning the gap. From germline, CDR1 is ENHRY and CDR2 SYGVKD. This CDR3 is 12 amino acids long. In nucleotides, the CDR3 is TGTGCCATCAGTCTGACGGGCTATGAGCAGTTCTTC. Translation: CAISLTGYEQFF.

This chain connects TRBV18 to TRBJ2-6; 7 bases are a match to TRBD1. V lost 1 base to trimming and J lost 1 base; unmatched junction nucleotides: 7. This CDR3 is built from 18 residues. Germline V lookup: CDR1 KGHSH, CDR2 LQKENI. The chain's CDR3 is CASSPQALQGSGANVLTF. CDR3 bases: TGTGCCAGCTCACCACAAGCCTTACAGGGGTCTGGGGCCAACGTCCTGACTTTC.

V and J are TRBV5-1 and TRBJ1-5; the D is unclear. Per the germline V gene, CDR1 is SGHRS and CDR2 is YFSETQ. The CDR3 covers 14 residues. Between the trimmed V and J ends, which lost 1 base and 4 bases, there was a span of 9 bases. CDR3 sequence (DNA): TGCGCCAGCAGCTTGAACTCAGCTAATCAGCCCCAGCATTTT. It encodes CASSLNSANQPQHF.

This chain's CDR3 is CASSYVGSTKSSYGYTF. CDR3 DNA sequence: TGTGCCAGCAGTTACGTCGGGAGCACCAAAAGTTCCTATGGCTACACCTTC. The V gene is TRBV6-5, the J gene TRBJ1-2; D is uncertain. Trimming took 2 bases from V and 4 from J, leaving 20 bases between them. The CDR3 totals 17 residues. Germline CDR1 MNHEY, CDR2 SVGAGI.

The chain joins TRBV4-1 to TRBJ1-1; 7 positions match TRBD1. The CDR3 loop spans 15 amino acids. The J segment lost 1 base and the V segment lost 3 bases, leaving 5 bases of the junction unmatched. Per germline, CDR1 MGHRA and CDR2 YSYEKL. This CDR3 reads CASSQGQSRNTEAFF. CDR3 nucleotide sequence: TGCGCCAGCAGCCAGGGACAGTCGAGGAACACTGAAGCTTTCTTT.

In the case of this clonotype: This clone may be a read error of a much larger clone one base away. The chain employs TRBV7-2 and TRBJ2-1; weak D call: TRBD1 (6 bases). V lost 6 bases and J 11 bases, leaving 17 bases between the germline ends. The CDR3 extends over 13 amino acids. Germline V gives CDR1 SGHTA, CDR2 FQGNSA. For the CDR3, the DNA is TGTGCCAGCAGTCGAACCCCGGACAGTAAGCAGTTCTTC. Translation: CASSRTPDSKQFF.

J is TRBJ2-3 and V is TRBV7-2; maybe TRBD2 (5 bases). Trimming cost V 3 bases and J 4 bases, with 11 bases left between them. CDR3 length: 14 residues. CDR1 is SGHTA and CDR2 is FQGNSA in the germline V gene. The CDR3 nucleotides read TGTGCCAGCAGCTTGGGTGGGAGTTCAGATACGCAGTATTTT. Residues: CASSLGGSSDTQYF.

The chain joins TRBV20-1 to TRBJ1-5; the D is unclear. The CDR3 is 13 residues long. Germline V gene lookup returns CDR1 DFQATT and CDR2 SNEGSKA (reference sequence). V was shortened by 7 bases and J by 1 base, with 11 bases between the two germline ends. The CDR3 sequence is CSGGGPSNQPQHF. The CDR3 DNA sequence: TGCAGTGGTGGCGGGCCGAGCAATCAGCCCCAGCATTTT.

This clonotype occurred many times. J is TRBJ2-7 and V is TRBV6-2 or TRBV6-3, with a weak D call TRBD1 (6 bases). Germline V lookup: CDR1 MNHEY, CDR2 SVGEGT. The ends were cut back, 6 bases at V and 3 bases at J, with 9 bases in the middle. The length of the CDR3 is 12 residues. The CDR3 region is CASRQQGYEQYF. CDR3 DNA: TGTGCCAGCAGGCAACAGGGCTACGAGCAGTACTTC.

The genes are TRBV20-1 and TRBJ2-5, with TRBD1 matching 8 bases. V was pared by 5 bases and J by 6 bases, with 11 bases of the junction left unmatched. This CDR3 has 14 amino acids. In germline, CDR1 is DFQATT, CDR2 SNEGSKA (reference sequence). The CDR3 protein is CSAFGRDRIKTQYF. CDR3 coding DNA: TGCAGTGCTTTTGGCCGGGACAGGATAAAGACCCAGTACTTC.

About this clonotype itself: Being one base from a much bigger clone, this may be a read error. The chain employs TRBV5-1 and TRBJ2-3, with D perhaps TRBD1 (5 bases). The CDR3 runs 13 residues. From germline, CDR1 is SGHRS and CDR2 YFSETQ. The CDR3 nucleotides are TGCGCCAGCAGCTTGGATCTGACAGATGCGCAGTATTTT. Translating gives CASSLDLTDAQYF. The full variable domain, completed using reference TRBV5-1 and TRBJ2-3, is KAGVTQTPRYLIKTRGQQVTLSCSPISGHRSVSWYQQTPGQGLQFLFEYFSETQRNKGNFPGRFSGRQFSNSRSEMNVSTLELGDSALYLCASSLDLTDAQYFGPGTRLTVL.

V gene TRBV27 combines with J gene TRBJ1-5; tentatively, D is TRBD1 (5 bases). The germline V and J ends were trimmed by 7 bases and 2 bases, with 15 bases remaining between them. This CDR3 spans 15 amino acids. Germline CDR1 and CDR2: MNHEY and SMNVEV (reference sequence). The CDR3 DNA reads as TGTGCCAGCACTCCGGGGGGAGCGGGCAATCAGCCCCAGCATTTT. This gives the protein CASTPGGAGNQPQHF.

This clonotype was detected once. V usage is TRBV6-1 and J usage is TRBJ2-1; no clear D gene. The V gene's germline CDR1 is MNHNS and CDR2 SASEGT. The CDR3 loop spans 14 amino acids. V was pared by 0 bases and J by 7 bases, with 10 bases between. The CDR3 region has the DNA TGTGCCAGCAGTGAAGCATCGACGTGGAATGAGCAGTTCTTC. Residues: CASSEASTWNEQFF.

This clonotype was observed a handful of times. The chain employs TRBV3-1 and TRBJ1-2; D is unclear. There are 12 residues in the CDR3. Germline lookup yields CDR1 LGHDT and CDR2 YNNKEL (reference sequence). V was cut by 1 base and J by 8 bases, with 8 bases left in between. As DNA, the CDR3 is TGTGCCAGCAGCCAAGGGATGATGGGCTACACCTTC. Translating gives CASSQGMMGYTF.

For the CDR3, the DNA is TGTGCCAGCAGCTTCCCAGGCGTGGGAGCTTTCTTT. This translates into CASSFPGVGAFF. This chain links TRBV7-2 with TRBJ1-1; no clear D gene. Germline CDR1 and CDR2: SGHTA and FQGNSA. CDR3 length: 12 amino acids. V lost 3 bases to trimming and J lost 10 bases, with 12 bases between them.

This clonotype was picked up a small number of times. V usage is TRBV14 and J usage is TRBJ1-2, with TRBD1 as a possible D gene (6 bases). The CDR3 sequence is 17 residues long. CDR1 and CDR2 (germline): SGHDN, FVKESK. The V end lost 2 bases, the J end lost 0 bases, and 16 bases lay between the germline ends. This chain's CDR3 is CASSQTTPGQPNYGYTF. Here the CDR3 DNA reads TGTGCCAGCAGCCAAACTACTCCGGGACAACCTAACTATGGCTACACCTTC.

V and J are TRBV29-1 and TRBJ1-2; a possible D gene is TRBD1 (6 bases). Trimming took 4 bases from V and 3 from J, leaving 9 bases between them. The CDR3 totals 12 residues. Per the germline V gene, CDR1 is SQVTM and CDR2 is ANQGSEA. The CDR3 reads CSVADSYYGYTF. The CDR3 region has the DNA TGCAGCGTTGCGGACAGCTACTATGGCTACACCTTC.